Sequencing of this TCR beta chain was carried out in a study of T cell responses to AZD1222 COVID-19 vaccine. Whole-study results and caveats: Spike-specific TCR breadth and depth rose after two AZD1222 doses. The donors showed a predominance of white British ancestry and of females, with possible underestimation of clonal diversity.

Profiled with immunoSEQ multiplex PCR; TCRdb holds only in-frame clones, not every one. The top ten hold over 5.5% of the sample, which has 95,000 to 150,000 clones, 88% seen once. As to this clone: Its antigen is undetermined.

The CDR3 has 15 amino acids. Trimming took 2 bases from V and 7 from J, leaving 17 bases between them. CDR1 and CDR2 (germline): SNHLY, FYNNEI. The chain links TRBV2 to TRBJ1-2, with a possible D match to TRBD1 (6 bases). Here the sequenced sample was peripheral blood, taken on day 0 of AZD1222 vaccination. The sequence derives from an adult in good health. The CDR3 sequence: CASSEMPGDGGGYTF. The CDR3 DNA reads as TGTGCCAGCAGTGAAATGCCAGGGGATGGTGGTGGCTACACCTTC.